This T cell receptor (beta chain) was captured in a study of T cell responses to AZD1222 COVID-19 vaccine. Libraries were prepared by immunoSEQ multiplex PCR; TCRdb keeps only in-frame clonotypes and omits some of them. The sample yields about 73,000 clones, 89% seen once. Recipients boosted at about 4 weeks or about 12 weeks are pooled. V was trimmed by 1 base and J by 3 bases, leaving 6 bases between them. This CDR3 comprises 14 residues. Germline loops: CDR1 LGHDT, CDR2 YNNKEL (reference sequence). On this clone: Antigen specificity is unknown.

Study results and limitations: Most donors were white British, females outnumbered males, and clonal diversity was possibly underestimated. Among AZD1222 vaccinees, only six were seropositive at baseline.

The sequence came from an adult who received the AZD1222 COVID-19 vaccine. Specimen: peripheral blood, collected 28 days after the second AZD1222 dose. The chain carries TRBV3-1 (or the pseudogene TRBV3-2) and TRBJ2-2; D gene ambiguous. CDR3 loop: CASSQALDTGELFF. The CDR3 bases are TGTGCCAGCAGCCAAGCTTTGGACACCGGGGAGCTGTTTTTT.